Listed here are 23 T cell receptor beta chains from one sample, sequenced in a study of blood T cells in healthy people across ages. The use of a sample-barcoded 5' primer and a J-beta primer mix characterized a second PCR of roughly 6 to 12 cycles. TCRdb analysed the 5' RACE reads with MiXCR anew, one entry per CDR3 protein. The sample shows roughly 700,000 distinct CDR3 sequences, 45% to 50% of them seen only once. The sequencing sample was made of blood. The receptor source for this set is a woman in her sixties in good health.

This chain links TRBV20-1 with TRBJ2-1, with TRBD2 matching over 10 bases. CDR1 and CDR2 (germline): DFQATT, SNEGSKA (reference sequence). The ends lost 0 bases at V and 0 bases at J; junction bases unmatched: 8. The CDR3 runs to 18 residues. DNA for the CDR3: TGCAGTGCTAGAGATCGGGGGACTAGCGCGAGCTCCTACAATGAGCAGTTCTTC. Translating gives CSARDRGTSASSYNEQFF.

The rearrangement uses TRBV28 and TRBJ1-6, with D perhaps TRBD1 (6 bases). The germline gives CDR1 MDHEN, CDR2 SYDVKM. The CDR3 has 14 amino acids. The V end lost 6 bases, the J end lost 4 bases, and 10 bases lay between the germline ends. DNA of the CDR3: TGTGCCAGCAGCCCACAGGGATATAATTCACCCCTCCACTTT. Its protein is CASSPQGYNSPLHF.

This clonotype was counted only a few times. The chain combines TRBV20-1 with TRBJ2-7, with D maybe TRBD2 (5 bases). This CDR3 has 13 residues. V lost 3 bases, J lost 0 bases, and 9 bases lay in between. Germline V gene sequence: CDR1 DFQATT, CDR2 SNEGSKA (reference sequence). The CDR3 sequence: CSASSSGSYEQYF. DNA of the CDR3: TGCAGTGCTAGCTCGAGCGGCTCCTACGAGCAGTACTTC.

The gene calls are TRBV7-2 and TRBJ2-1, with D perhaps TRBD1 (5 bases). The V end was cut by 1 base, the J end by 0 bases, with 7 bases between. Germline CDR1 and CDR2: SGHTA and FQGNSA. The CDR3 is 15 amino acids. The CDR3 DNA reads TGTGCCAGCAGCTTAGGGGGCCCCTCCTACAATGAGCAGTTCTTC. It is translated as CASSLGGPSYNEQFF.

The chain joins TRBV6-2 or TRBV6-3 to TRBJ1-2, with 8 bases matching TRBD1. Germline V gene sequence: CDR1 MNHEY, CDR2 SVGEGT. V shed 6 bases, J shed 6 bases, and the junction held 6 bases outside the gene matches. The CDR3 has 13 residues. CDR3 protein: CASRPTGGNGYTF. CDR3 DNA: TGTGCCAGCAGGCCTACAGGGGGAAATGGCTACACCTTC.

This clonotype was seen only a few times. This rearrangement joins TRBV5-1 to TRBJ2-1; 11 nucleotides match TRBD2. The CDR3 contains 17 residues. Trimming cost V 0 bases and J 6 bases; bases outside gene matches: 8. Germline CDR1 is SGHRS and CDR2 is YFSETQ. The CDR3 sequence: CASSLEGLAGGLNEQFF. As DNA, the CDR3 is TGCGCCAGCAGCTTGGAAGGGCTAGCGGGAGGCCTCAATGAGCAGTTCTTC.

V is TRBV27 and J is TRBJ2-1, with unresolved D. The CDR3 totals 13 residues. The ends were cut back, 7 bases at V and 6 bases at J, with 13 bases in the middle. In germline, CDR1 is MNHEY, CDR2 SMNVEV (reference sequence). The DNA for the CDR3 is TGTGCCAGCAAAGCAACAGACATCAATGAGCAGTTCTTC. Its protein is CASKATDINEQFF.

This clonotype appeared a few times. The chain carries TRBV6-1 and TRBJ2-7; 12 positions match TRBD1. The J segment lost 1 base and the V segment lost 3 bases, leaving 7 bases of the junction unmatched. In germline, CDR1 is MNHNS, CDR2 SASEGT. This CDR3 has 17 residues. CDR3 amino acids: CASSDGTGGIRSYEQYF. The DNA of the CDR3 is TGTGCCAGCAGTGATGGGACAGGGGGCATTAGATCCTACGAGCAGTACTTC.

The chain uses TRBV18 and TRBJ2-4; D is undetermined. CDR1 is KGHSH, CDR2 LQKENI, per germline. The CDR3 extends over 16 amino acids. Trimming pared 6 bases from V and 0 bases from J, leaving 15 bases between. DNA for the CDR3: TGTGCCAGCTCCGCTGTCAAAAGTATAGCCAAAAACATTCAGTACTTC. Translating gives CASSAVKSIAKNIQYF.

J is TRBJ1-2 and V is TRBV6-1, with 7 bases that match TRBD1. The CDR3 is made up of 14 amino acids. The germline V gene encodes CDR1 MNHNS and CDR2 SASEGT. Trimming cost V 8 bases and J 0 bases; bases outside gene matches: 6. The CDR3 protein is CASYGQDANYGYTF. CDR3 in DNA: TGTGCCAGCTACGGACAGGATGCTAACTATGGCTACACCTTC.

This clonotype has just a few counts. The V and J genes are TRBV29-1 and TRBJ2-3; a possible D gene is TRBD2 (6 bases). This CDR3 comprises 15 residues. V was trimmed by 4 bases and J by 3 bases, leaving 17 bases between them. CDR1 and CDR2 (germline): SQVTM, ANQGSEA. The CDR3: CSVAGGPSRTDTQYF. CDR3 coding DNA: TGCAGCGTTGCCGGGGGACCGAGCCGGACAGATACGCAGTATTTT.

V and J are TRBV29-1 and TRBJ2-7, with 7 bases fitting TRBD1. With V trimmed by 6 bases and J by 6 bases, 14 bases remained unmatched. The germline gives CDR1 SQVTM, CDR2 ANQGSEA. CDR3 length: 14 residues. CDR3 coding DNA: TGCAGCGTAGGGGGCGCGGATTTGGGATTCGAGCAGTACTTC. Protein product: CSVGGADLGFEQYF.

This clonotype was found a few times. This chain joins TRBV20-1 and TRBJ1-2; D remains unclear. The V end was cut by 0 bases, the J end by 3 bases, with 14 bases between. The CDR3 is 15 amino acids. From germline, CDR1 is DFQATT and CDR2 SNEGSKA (reference sequence). The CDR3 nucleotides are TGCAGTGCTAGAGAGCCCGGATCTTACCACTATGGCTACACCTTC. Its translation: CSAREPGSYHYGYTF.

This chain connects TRBV3-1 to TRBJ2-1; 7 bases line up with TRBD2. The J segment lost 12 bases and the V segment lost 4 bases, leaving 12 bases of the junction unmatched. The CDR3 extends over 14 amino acids. The germline CDR1 and CDR2 sequences are LGHDT and YNNKEL (reference sequence). This chain's CDR3 is CASSPSLSGGVQFF. The DNA of the CDR3 is TGTGCCAGCAGCCCGTCACTATCGGGGGGAGTGCAGTTCTTC.

This chain links TRBV28 with TRBJ2-3, with a possible D match to TRBD2 (6 bases). Germline V gene data show CDR1 as MDHEN and CDR2 as SYDVKM. The CDR3 loop spans 15 amino acids. Trimming stripped 5 bases from V and 4 bases from J, with 16 bases between. CDR3 bases: TGTGCCAGCAGTCGAACAGGATGGGGGGCAGATACGCAGTATTTT. It encodes CASSRTGWGADTQYF.

The rearrangement links TRBV4-2 to TRBJ2-1; maybe TRBD1 (5 bases). V was clipped by 1 base and J by 5 bases, with 9 bases between them. The CDR3 runs 14 residues. Germline CDR1 LGHNA, CDR2 YNFKEQ. The CDR3 region is CASSQGVRDNEQFF. The CDR3 DNA reads TGTGCCAGCAGCCAAGGGGTCAGGGACAATGAGCAGTTCTTC.

In the case of this clonotype: A much bigger clone sits one base away, suggesting this may be a read error. J is TRBJ2-7 and V is TRBV20-1, with 8 positions matching TRBD2. Germline-derived CDR1 and CDR2 are DFQATT and SNEGSKA (reference sequence). CDR3 length equals 12 residues. CDR3 residues: CRANPTSDEQYF. The CDR3 region has the DNA TGCAGGGCTAACCCGACTAGCGACGAGCAGTACTTC.

This clonotype was seen more than once but under ten times. The V gene is TRBV28, the J gene TRBJ2-1; 11 positions match TRBD2. CDR1 is MDHEN and CDR2 is SYDVKM in the germline V gene. The CDR3 consists of 16 residues. Losses at the gene ends were 2 bases for V and 6 bases for J; bases not matched to a gene: 6. As DNA, the CDR3 is TGTGCCAGCAGTTTACCCTTAGCGGGAGGGCCCAATGAGCAGTTCTTC. It codes for CASSLPLAGGPNEQFF.

The chain has TRBV2 and TRBJ2-1; 9 bases are a match to TRBD1. The CDR3 consists of 13 residues. Losses at the gene ends were 6 bases for V and 6 bases for J; bases not matched to a gene: 3. From germline, CDR1 is SNHLY and CDR2 FYNNEI. The CDR3 nucleotides are TGTGCCAGCAGGCAGGACAGGGGCAATGAGCAGTTCTTC. Translation gives CASRQDRGNEQFF.

V usage is TRBV5-1 and J usage is TRBJ2-1; D not certain. With 0 bases removed from V and 7 bases from J, the gap between germline ends came to 11 bases. The CDR3 has 14 amino acids. In germline, CDR1 is SGHRS, CDR2 YFSETQ. CDR3 loop: CASSLGTQGNEQFF. The CDR3 nucleotides are TGCGCCAGCAGCTTGGGAACTCAAGGGAATGAGCAGTTCTTC.

V is TRBV25-1 and J is TRBJ2-3; possible D gene TRBD2, 6 bases. Between the trimmed V and J ends, which lost 1 base and 4 bases, there was a span of 12 bases. CDR3 size: 15 residues. Germline V gene sequence: CDR1 MGHDK, CDR2 SYGVNS. For the CDR3, the DNA is TGTGCCAGCAGTGAATTGGGGGGTTCCGCAGATACGCAGTATTTT. This gives the protein CASSELGGSADTQYF.

The chain carries TRBV20-1 and TRBJ1-2, with a tentative D call TRBD1 (6 bases). Trimming took off 0 bases at V and 6 bases at J, with 14 bases between the two ends. Germline V CDR1 and CDR2: DFQATT, SNEGSKA (reference sequence). This CDR3 region has 14 residues. CDR3 region: CSARDLTGWHGYTF. The CDR3 DNA sequence: TGCAGTGCTAGAGATTTAACAGGGTGGCATGGCTACACCTTC.

The rearrangement uses TRBV5-6 and TRBJ1-2, with a tentative D call TRBD1 (6 bases). Germline V gene lookup returns CDR1 SGHDT and CDR2 YYEEEE. Trimming took off 9 bases at V and 3 bases at J, with 18 bases between the two ends. CDR3 length: 14 residues. CDR3 coding DNA: TGTGCCACCCACCGGGACACAGAATACTATGGCTACACCTTC. Translated, it gives CATHRDTEYYGYTF.